Included here is one T cell receptor (beta chain) sequence, with context. Its matching antigen is unknown. Only in-frame clones appear in the TCRdb table, and some are missing; sequencing was by immunoSEQ multiplex PCR. The repertoire holds around 170,000 clones, with approximately 90% as singletons. The germline gives CDR1 MNHEY, CDR2 SVGAGI. The V gene lost 4 bases and the J gene lost 3 bases, with 10 bases spanning the gap. The CDR3 extends over 13 amino acids. The sample belongs to a study of T cell responses to AZD1222 COVID-19 vaccine. General observations from the study: Clonal diversity was possibly underestimated; the donors were predominantly white British and more often female. Spike-specific TCRs gained breadth and depth after people received two AZD1222 doses.

This chain links TRBV6-5 with TRBJ2-7, with a possible D match to TRBD1 (5 bases). Sequenced material: peripheral blood, taken on day 0 of AZD1222 vaccination. The origin of this receptor is an adult in good health. The CDR3 region is CASSFAGIYEQYF. CDR3 in DNA: TGTGCCAGCAGTTTTGCAGGGATCTACGAGCAGTACTTC.